The 18 T cell receptor beta chains below come from one sample, sequenced in a study of cytomegalovirus exposure and HLA in healthy donors. PCR involved 60 Vbeta and 13 Jbeta primers. This table comes from immunoSEQ multiplex PCR, and its TCRdb copy is limited to in-frame clones, with some not included. Of 160,000 or so clones in the sample, 83% were seen once. The sequencing input was PBMCs. These receptors originate from a man in his forties or fifties in good health and CMV-seropositive.

The chain is built from TRBV5-1 and TRBJ1-5, with 7 bases identical to TRBD1. Germline CDR1 reads SGHRS; CDR2 reads YFSETQ. V shed 0 bases, J shed 2 bases, and the junction held 2 bases outside the gene matches. This CDR3 region has 15 residues. The CDR3 nucleotides read TGCGCCAGCAGCTTGGAGGGGGCTGGCAATCAGCCCCAGCATTTT. The encoded protein is CASSLEGAGNQPQHF.

The chain carries TRBV4-1 and TRBJ1-4; no clear D. The CDR3 runs to 15 residues. Germline V CDR1 and CDR2: MGHRA, YSYEKL. V shed 4 bases and J shed 0 bases, with 9 bases lying between them. The CDR3 DNA sequence: TGCGCCAGCAGCCTTATTCAGACAACTAATGAAAAACTGTTTTTT. This sequence encodes CASSLIQTTNEKLFF.

This sequence joins TRBV7-9 and TRBJ1-2; 7 nucleotides align to TRBD1. V dropped 5 bases and J dropped 2; count of bases not matched to a gene: 2. Germline V lookup: CDR1 SEHNR, CDR2 FQNEAQ (reference sequence). This CDR3 has 13 amino acids. Written as DNA, the CDR3 is TGTGCCAGCAGCGCGGGACAGAACTATGGCTACACCTTC. Translating it yields CASSAGQNYGYTF.

This sequence joins TRBV21-1 and TRBJ2-7; TRBD2, the table's D call, was not compared with the DNA. TRBV21-1 is a pseudogene. The CDR3 is 16 residues long. Here the CDR3 reads CASSTSASGSTGEQYF. DNA of the CDR3: TGTGCCAGCAGCACGTCGGCTAGCGGGAGCACTGGCGAGCAGTACTTC.

V gene TRBV6-6 combines with J gene TRBJ2-7; 12 bases are shared with TRBD2. The V gene's germline CDR1 is MNHNY and CDR2 SVGAGI (reference sequence). The CDR3 spans 16 residues. The V gene end was trimmed by 6 bases and the J gene end by 4 bases; junction bases not matched to a gene: 10. This CDR3 is CASSGNPGTSGYEQYF. The CDR3 DNA reads TGTGCCAGCAGCGGCAATCCCGGGACTAGCGGGTACGAGCAGTACTTC.

The V and J genes are TRBV5-1 and TRBJ1-2; tentatively, D is TRBD1 (5 bases). The CDR3 spans 15 residues. Germline V lookup: CDR1 SGHRS, CDR2 YFSETQ. Trimming left V 4 bases short and J 1 base short, with 14 bases between. The CDR3 DNA follows: TGCGCCAGCAGCCTGTGGGGGGGGTTTAACTATGGCTACACCTTC. Encoded protein: CASSLWGGFNYGYTF.

The chain combines TRBV27 with TRBJ2-7; D is perhaps TRBD1 (6 bases). Germline assignment: CDR1 MNHEY and CDR2 SMNVEV (reference sequence). This CDR3 is built from 14 residues. Deletions cut 6 bases from V and 0 bases from J, with 12 bases between. The CDR3 reads CASSGTLSSYEQYF. The CDR3 DNA is TGTGCCAGCAGCGGGACACTTAGCTCCTACGAGCAGTACTTC.

The V and J genes are TRBV7-2 and TRBJ1-1; D might be TRBD1 (6 bases). V was trimmed by 5 bases and J by 0 bases, leaving 10 bases between them. The CDR3 is 14 amino acids. Germline lookup yields CDR1 SGHTA and CDR2 FQGNSA. CDR3 DNA: TGTGCCAGCAGCCCGACAGGAGTGAACACTGAAGCTTTCTTT. This codes for CASSPTGVNTEAFF.

V is TRBV7-6 and J is TRBJ1-2; weak D call: TRBD1 (5 bases). The CDR3 totals 13 residues. V lost 2 bases and J 8 bases, leaving 12 bases between the germline ends. The germline CDR1 and CDR2 sequences are SGHVS and FNYEAQ. The CDR3 DNA follows: TGTGCCAGCAGCTTATGGGGCGGGGACGGCTACACCTTC. Protein sequence: CASSLWGGDGYTF.

The chain uses TRBV30 and TRBJ2-1; D perhaps matches TRBD1 (6 bases). Trimming pared 3 bases from V and 9 bases from J, leaving 15 bases between. Germline V gives CDR1 GTSNPN, CDR2 SVGIG (reference sequence). This CDR3 contains 13 residues. CDR3 DNA sequence: TGTGCCTGGAGGGCTAGGGGGTTGGGTGAGCAGTTCTTC. Protein product: CAWRARGLGEQFF.

The chain recombines TRBV7-9 with TRBJ2-2, with 9 positions matching TRBD2. V trimming: 2 bases; J trimming: 4 bases; junction bases outside the gene matches: 5. CDR3 length: 16 amino acids. Per the germline V gene, CDR1 is SEHNR and CDR2 is FQNEAQ (reference sequence). The CDR3 here is CASSLYFSGSTGELFF. In DNA form, the CDR3 reads TGTGCCAGCAGCTTATATTTTAGCGGGAGCACCGGGGAGCTGTTTTTT.

V and J are TRBV5-6 and TRBJ2-7, with TRBD1 matching 9 bases. The CDR3 spans 14 residues. Germline V gene data show CDR1 as SGHDT and CDR2 as YYEEEE. V shed 4 bases, J shed 1 base, and the junction held 3 bases outside the gene matches. The CDR3 DNA is TGTGCCAGCAGCCCCGGGACAGGGTCCTACGAGCAGTACTTC. It encodes CASSPGTGSYEQYF.

CDR3 bases: TGTGCCAGTAGTAACTTACTAGCGGGGGCCCTGGCGGATACGCAGTATTTT. It translates to CASSNLLAGALADTQYF. The chain has TRBV19 and TRBJ2-3; TRBD2 matches at 11 bases. CDR3 length: 17 amino acids. Germline trimming cut 4 bases from V and 6 bases from J; bases unmatched to any gene: 12. Germline CDR1 and CDR2: LNHDA and SQIVND (reference sequence).

This clone came up once. The CDR3: CASIFGLGTDTQYF. CDR3 DNA sequence: TGTGCCAGCATCTTCGGACTGGGAACAGATACGCAGTATTTT. The chain links TRBV2 to TRBJ2-3; a possible D gene is TRBD2 (5 bases). The germline gives CDR1 SNHLY, CDR2 FYNNEI. The CDR3 extends over 14 amino acids. Trimming shortened V by 7 bases and J by 3 bases, and 14 bases separated the two germline ends.

The genes are TRBV7-3 and TRBJ2-5; maybe TRBD1 (5 bases). Trimming pared 5 bases from V and 6 bases from J, leaving 13 bases between. CDR1 is SGHTA, CDR2 FQGTGA, per germline. The CDR3 totals 13 residues. The CDR3 reads CASSHIQGQTQYF. The DNA for the CDR3 is TGTGCCAGCAGCCATATCCAGGGTCAGACCCAGTACTTC. Together with reference TRBV7-3 and TRBJ2-5, the CDR3 gives the full variable domain: GAGVSQTPSNKVTEKGKYVELRCDPISGHTALYWYRQSLGQGPEFLIYFQGTGAADDSGLPNDRFFAVRPEGSVSTLKIQRTERGDSAVYLCASSHIQGQTQYFGPGTRLLVL.

The chain has TRBV9 and TRBJ2-5; D perhaps matches TRBD2 (5 bases). The CDR3 is 13 amino acids. Trimming removed 3 bases from V and 3 bases from J, with 9 bases in between. CDR1 SGDLS and CDR2 YYNGEE come from the germline V gene. CDR3 bases: TGTGCCAGCAGCGGTCCGAGGGAAGAGACCCAGTACTTC. This sequence encodes CASSGPREETQYF.

This chain links TRBV7-9 with TRBJ2-7, with D perhaps TRBD2 (6 bases). In germline, CDR1 is SEHNR, CDR2 FQNEAQ (reference sequence). CDR3 length equals 12 residues. Trimming took off 4 bases at V and 6 bases at J, with 10 bases between the two ends. CDR3 sequence (DNA): TGTGCCAGCAGCTCCGCTAGCGTCGAGCAGTACTTC. This sequence encodes CASSSASVEQYF.

In DNA form, the CDR3 reads TGTGCCAGCAGCTTAGACGGGACAGGGGCCGAGCAGTACTTC. It specifies CASSLDGTGAEQYF. J is TRBJ2-7 and V is TRBV11-1, with TRBD1 matching over 10 bases. CDR1 and CDR2 (germline): SGHAT, FQDESV (reference sequence). Trimming at V came to 1 base and at J to 6 bases, leaving 3 bases not matched to a gene. The CDR3 is 14 residues long.